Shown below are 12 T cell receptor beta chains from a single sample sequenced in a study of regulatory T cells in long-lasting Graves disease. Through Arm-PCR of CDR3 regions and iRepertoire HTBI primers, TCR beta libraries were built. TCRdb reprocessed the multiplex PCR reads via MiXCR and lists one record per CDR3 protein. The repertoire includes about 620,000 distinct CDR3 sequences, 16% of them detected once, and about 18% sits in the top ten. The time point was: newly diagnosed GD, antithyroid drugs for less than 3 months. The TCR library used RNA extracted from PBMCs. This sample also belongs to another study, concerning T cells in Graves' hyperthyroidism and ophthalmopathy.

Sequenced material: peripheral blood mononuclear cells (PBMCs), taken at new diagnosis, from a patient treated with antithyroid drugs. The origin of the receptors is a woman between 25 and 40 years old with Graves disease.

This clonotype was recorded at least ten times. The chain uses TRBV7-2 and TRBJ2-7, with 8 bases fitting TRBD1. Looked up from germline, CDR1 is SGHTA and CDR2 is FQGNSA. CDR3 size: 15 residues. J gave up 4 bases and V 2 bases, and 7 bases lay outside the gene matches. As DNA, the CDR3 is TGTGCCAGCAGCTTACACCAGGGGGCTCGATACGAGCAGTACTTC. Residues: CASSLHQGARYEQYF.

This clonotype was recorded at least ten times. Here the CDR3 DNA reads TGTGCCAGCAGCCCGCCGGGACAGGGAAACACCATATATTTT. Translation gives CASSPPGQGNTIYF. This chain uses TRBV12-3 or TRBV12-4 with TRBJ1-3, with TRBD1 matching 7 bases. The V and J ends lost 6 bases and 4 bases, in that order; junction bases with no gene match: 6. This CDR3 is 14 amino acids long.

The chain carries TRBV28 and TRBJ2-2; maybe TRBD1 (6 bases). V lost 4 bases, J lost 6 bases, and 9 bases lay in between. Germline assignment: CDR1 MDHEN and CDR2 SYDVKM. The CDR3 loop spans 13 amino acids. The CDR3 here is CASSSGAPGELFF. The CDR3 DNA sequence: TGTGCCAGCAGTTCAGGGGCCCCCGGGGAGCTGTTTTTT.

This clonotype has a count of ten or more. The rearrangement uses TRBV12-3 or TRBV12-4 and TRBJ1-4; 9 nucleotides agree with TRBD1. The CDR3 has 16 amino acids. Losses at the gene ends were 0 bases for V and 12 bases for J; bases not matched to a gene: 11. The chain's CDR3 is CASSLAGTGIKLELFF. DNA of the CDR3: TGTGCCAGCAGTTTAGCCGGGACAGGGATCAAGCTGGAACTGTTTTTT.

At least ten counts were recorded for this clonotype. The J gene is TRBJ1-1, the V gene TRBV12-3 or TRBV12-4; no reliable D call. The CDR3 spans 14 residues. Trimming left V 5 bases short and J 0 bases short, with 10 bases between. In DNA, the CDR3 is TGTGCCAGCAGTGTGCGACGGGTGAACACTGAAGCTTTCTTT. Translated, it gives CASSVRRVNTEAFF.

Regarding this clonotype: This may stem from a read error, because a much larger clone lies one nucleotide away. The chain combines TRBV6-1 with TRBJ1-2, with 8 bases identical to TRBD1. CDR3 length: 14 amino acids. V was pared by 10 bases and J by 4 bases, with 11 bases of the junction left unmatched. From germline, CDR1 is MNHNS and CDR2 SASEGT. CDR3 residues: CANAVTTGVYGYTF. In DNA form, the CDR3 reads TGTGCCAACGCAGTTACGACAGGGGTCTATGGCTACACCTTC.

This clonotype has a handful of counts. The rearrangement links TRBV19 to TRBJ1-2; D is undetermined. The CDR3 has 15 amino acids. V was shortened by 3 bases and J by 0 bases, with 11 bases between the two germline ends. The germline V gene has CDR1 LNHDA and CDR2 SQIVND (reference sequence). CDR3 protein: CASSIGVGPNYGYTF. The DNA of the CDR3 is TGTGCCAGTAGTATTGGCGTCGGACCTAACTATGGCTACACCTTC.

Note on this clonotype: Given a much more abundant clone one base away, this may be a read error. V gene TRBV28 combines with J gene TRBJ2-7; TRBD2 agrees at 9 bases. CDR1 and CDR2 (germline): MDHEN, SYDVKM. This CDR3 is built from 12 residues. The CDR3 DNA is TGTGCCAGCAGTTCTAGCGGGAACGAGCGGTACTTC. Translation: CASSSSGNERYF.

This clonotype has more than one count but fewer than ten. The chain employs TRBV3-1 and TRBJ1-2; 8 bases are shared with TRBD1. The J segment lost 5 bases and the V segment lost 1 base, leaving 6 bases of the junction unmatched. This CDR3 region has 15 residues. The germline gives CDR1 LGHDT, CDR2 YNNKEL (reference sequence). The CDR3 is CASSQVSGGFYGYTF. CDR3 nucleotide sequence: TGTGCCAGCAGCCAAGTTTCAGGGGGCTTTTATGGCTACACCTTC.

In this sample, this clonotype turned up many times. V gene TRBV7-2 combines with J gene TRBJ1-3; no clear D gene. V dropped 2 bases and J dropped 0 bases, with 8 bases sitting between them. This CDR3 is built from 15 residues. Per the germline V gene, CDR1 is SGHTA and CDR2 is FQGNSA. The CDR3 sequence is CASSLTGNSGNTIYF. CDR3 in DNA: TGTGCCAGCAGCTTAACGGGCAACTCTGGAAACACCATATATTTT.

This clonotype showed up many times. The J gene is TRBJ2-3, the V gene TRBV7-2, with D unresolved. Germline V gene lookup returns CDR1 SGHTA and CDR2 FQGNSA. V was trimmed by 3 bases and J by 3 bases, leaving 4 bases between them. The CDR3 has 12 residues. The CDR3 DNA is TGTGCCAGCAGCTTTTATACAGATACGCAGTATTTT. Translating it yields CASSFYTDTQYF.

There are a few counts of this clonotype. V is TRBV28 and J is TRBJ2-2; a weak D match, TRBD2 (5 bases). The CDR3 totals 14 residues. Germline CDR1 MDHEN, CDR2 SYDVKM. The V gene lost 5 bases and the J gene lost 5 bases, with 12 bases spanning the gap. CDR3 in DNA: TGTGCCAGCAGTCCGTCCGGGAAGACCGGGGAGCTGTTTTTT. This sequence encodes CASSPSGKTGELFF.